One and the same sample provided the 10 T cell receptor beta chains below, sequenced in a study of beta chain features in type 1 diabetes. Every isolated RNA sample was fully reverse transcribed, so sequencing captured expressed TCRB transcripts. Libraries were prepared by immunoSEQ multiplex PCR; TCRdb keeps only in-frame clonotypes and omits some of them. The sample has roughly 230,000 clones, around 9.6% seen once. The sample consisted of naive CD4+ T cells from blood. These receptors were collected from a woman aged 18-30 years in good health.

The chain couples TRBV9 to TRBJ2-7; 8 bases are a match to TRBD2. The CDR3 contains 16 residues. Trimming at V came to 0 bases and at J to 6 bases, leaving 11 bases not matched to a gene. Germline V CDR1 and CDR2: SGDLS, YYNGEE. The CDR3 loop is CASSVDPSGLGPEQYF. The CDR3 DNA follows: TGTGCCAGCAGCGTAGACCCTAGCGGGCTAGGGCCCGAGCAGTACTTC.

The V gene is TRBV5-1, the J gene TRBJ2-7; 9 bases map to TRBD2. Germline assignment: CDR1 SGHRS and CDR2 YFSETQ. V lost 2 bases to trimming and J lost 5 bases; unmatched junction nucleotides: 11. This CDR3 comprises 16 residues. Here the CDR3 DNA reads TGCGCCAGCAGCTTAAGGAGGGCGGGGGGGCACGACGAGCAGTACTTC. This gives the protein CASSLRRAGGHDEQYF.

V gene TRBV14 combines with J gene TRBJ2-7, with D possibly being TRBD1 (6 bases). CDR1 SGHDN and CDR2 FVKESK come from the germline V gene. V gave up 4 bases and J gave up 7 bases, with 20 bases separating them. CDR3 size: 15 residues. Here the CDR3 DNA reads TGTGCCAGCAGCCTTCGCCGGGACAAGGCTGGGGAGCAGTACTTC. Translating gives CASSLRRDKAGEQYF.

This clone has a handful of counts. Other DNA sequences in this sample translate to the same CDR3. The chain uses TRBV2 and TRBJ1-5; a weak D match, TRBD1 (6 bases). The germline V gene encodes CDR1 SNHLY and CDR2 FYNNEI. V was shortened by 2 bases and J by 6 bases, with 8 bases between the two germline ends. CDR3 length: 13 amino acids. CDR3 nucleotide sequence: TGTGCCAGCAGTGAAAGGGGGGGTCAGCCCCAGCATTTT. Residues: CASSERGGQPQHF.

This clone was seen more than once but under ten times. Other DNA sequences in the sample encode the same CDR3. DNA for the CDR3: TGTGCCAGCAGCTTTAGCGGGGGGGCGTACAATGAGCAGTTCTTC. Its translation: CASSFSGGAYNEQFF. The rearrangement joins TRBV11-2 to TRBJ2-1; TRBD2 matches at 11 bases. V was clipped by 3 bases and J by 4 bases; unmatched bases: 2. The CDR3 length is 15 residues. Germline assignment: CDR1 SGHAT and CDR2 FQNNGV.

This clone was detected a few times. CDR3 sequence: CASARGPVTDTQYF. DNA for the CDR3: TGTGCCAGCGCAAGGGGGCCCGTCACAGATACGCAGTATTTT. V gene TRBV9 combines with J gene TRBJ2-3; 7 bases are a match to TRBD1. The CDR3 is 14 amino acids. V was pared by 7 bases and J by 2 bases, with 7 bases of the junction left unmatched. CDR1 SGDLS and CDR2 YYNGEE come from the germline V gene.

This clone was observed a few times. V and J are TRBV7-2 and TRBJ2-1; a weak D match, TRBD2 (6 bases). This CDR3 comprises 16 residues. CDR1 is SGHTA and CDR2 is FQGNSA in the germline V gene. Trimming removed 3 bases from V and 6 bases from J, with 18 bases in between. The CDR3 loop is CASSLDAGTWLNEQFF. The CDR3 DNA reads as TGTGCCAGCAGCTTGGATGCGGGGACGTGGCTCAATGAGCAGTTCTTC.

This clone has more than one count but fewer than ten. The chain carries TRBV9 and TRBJ1-2; unclear D gene. The germline V and J ends were trimmed by 0 bases and 4 bases, with 13 bases remaining between them. The CDR3 length is 15 residues. Germline assignment: CDR1 SGDLS and CDR2 YYNGEE. The CDR3 reads CASSVDEGWGYGYTF. CDR3 coding DNA: TGTGCCAGCAGCGTAGATGAGGGTTGGGGCTATGGCTACACCTTC.

The chain recombines TRBV7-6 with TRBJ2-5; TRBD2 matches 10 bases. CDR3 length: 15 residues. The V and J ends lost 5 bases and 2 bases, in that order; junction bases with no gene match: 5. Germline V CDR1 and CDR2: SGHVS, FNYEAQ. As DNA, the CDR3 is TGTGCCAGCAGCGTGAGAGCGGGAGGGCAAGAGACCCAGTACTTC. Encoded protein: CASSVRAGGQETQYF. The variable domain in full, with the rest retrieved from reference TRBV7-6 and TRBJ2-5, is GAGVSQSPRYKVTKRGQDVALRCDPISGHVSLYWYRQALGQGPEFLTYFNYEAQQDKSGLPNDRFSAERPEGSISTLTIQRTEQRDSAMYRCASSVRAGGQETQYFGPGTRLLVL.

This clone was seen more than once but under ten times. The V call is TRBV9, the J call TRBJ1-6, with D possibly matching TRBD1 (5 bases). Trimming pared 4 bases from V and 10 bases from J, leaving 18 bases between. Per the germline V gene, CDR1 is SGDLS and CDR2 is YYNGEE. This CDR3 has 15 amino acids. The chain's CDR3 is CASSSTGVGNSPLHF. The CDR3 DNA reads TGTGCCAGCAGCTCCACGGGGGTAGGAAACTCACCCCTCCACTTT.